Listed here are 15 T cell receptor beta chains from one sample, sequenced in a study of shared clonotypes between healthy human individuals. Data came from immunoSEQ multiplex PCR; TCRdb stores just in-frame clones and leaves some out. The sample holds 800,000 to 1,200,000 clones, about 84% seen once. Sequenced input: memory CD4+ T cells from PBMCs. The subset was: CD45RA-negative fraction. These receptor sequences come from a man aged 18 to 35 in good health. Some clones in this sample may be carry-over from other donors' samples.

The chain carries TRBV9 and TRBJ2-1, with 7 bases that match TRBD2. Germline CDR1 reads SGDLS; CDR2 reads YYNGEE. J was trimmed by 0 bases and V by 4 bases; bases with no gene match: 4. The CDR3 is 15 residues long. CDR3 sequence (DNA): TGTGCCAGCAGCCCAGCGGGGCTCTCCTACAATGAGCAGTTCTTC. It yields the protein CASSPAGLSYNEQFF. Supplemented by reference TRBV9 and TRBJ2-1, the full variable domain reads DSGVTQTPKHLITATGQRVTLRCSPRSGDLSVYWYQQSLDQGLQFLIQYYNGEERAKGNILERFSAQQFPDLHSELNLSSLELGDSALYFCASSPAGLSYNEQFFGPGTRLTVL.

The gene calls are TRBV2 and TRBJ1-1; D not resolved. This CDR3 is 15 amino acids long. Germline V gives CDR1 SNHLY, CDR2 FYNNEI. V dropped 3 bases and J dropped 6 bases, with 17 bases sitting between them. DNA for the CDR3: TGTGCCAGCAGTGAGGACGGCACTTCCCTTCCTGAAGCTTTCTTT. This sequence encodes CASSEDGTSLPEAFF. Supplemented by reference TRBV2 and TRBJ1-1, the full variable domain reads EPEVTQTPSHQVTQMGQEVILRCVPISNHLYFYWYRQILGQKVEFLVSFYNNEISEKSEIFDDQFSVERPDGSNFTLKIRSTKLEDSAMYFCASSEDGTSLPEAFFGQGTRLTVV.

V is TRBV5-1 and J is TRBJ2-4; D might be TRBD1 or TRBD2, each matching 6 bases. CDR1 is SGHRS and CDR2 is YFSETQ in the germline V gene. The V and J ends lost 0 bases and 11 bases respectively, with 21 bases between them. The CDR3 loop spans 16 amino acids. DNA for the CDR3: TGCGCCAGCAGCTTGGCCGGGGGCAGCAGCGGGCATTTTCAGTACTTC. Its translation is CASSLAGGSSGHFQYF.

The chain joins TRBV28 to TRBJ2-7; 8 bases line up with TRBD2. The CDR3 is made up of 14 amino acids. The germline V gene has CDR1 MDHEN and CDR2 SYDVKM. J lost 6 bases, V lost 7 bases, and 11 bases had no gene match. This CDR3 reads CASTIPGLEGEQYF. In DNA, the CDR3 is TGTGCCAGCACAATACCGGGACTAGAAGGCGAGCAGTACTTC.

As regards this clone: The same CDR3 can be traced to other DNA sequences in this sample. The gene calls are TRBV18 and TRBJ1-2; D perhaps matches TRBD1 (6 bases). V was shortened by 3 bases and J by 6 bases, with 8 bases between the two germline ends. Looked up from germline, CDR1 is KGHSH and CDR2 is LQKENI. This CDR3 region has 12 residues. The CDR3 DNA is TGTGCCAGCTCACCGGCAGGGGATGGCTACACCTTC. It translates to CASSPAGDGYTF.

The CDR3 bases are TGTGCCAGCAGCTTGGCGGGAGTGACGAACGAGCAGTACTTC. Amino acids: CASSLAGVTNEQYF. The chain couples TRBV7-9 to TRBJ2-7, with TRBD2 identical over 7 bases. This CDR3 is built from 14 residues. The junction had 7 bases not matched to a gene; V was cut back by 3 bases and J by 5 bases. CDR1 and CDR2 (germline): SEHNR, FQNEAQ (reference sequence).

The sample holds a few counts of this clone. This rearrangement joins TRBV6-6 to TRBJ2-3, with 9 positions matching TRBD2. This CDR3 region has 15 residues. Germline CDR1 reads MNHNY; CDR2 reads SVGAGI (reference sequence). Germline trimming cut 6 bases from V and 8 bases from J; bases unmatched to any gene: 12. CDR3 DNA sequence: TGTGCCAGCAGACCCCCTAGCGGGATGACGAGTACGCAGTATTTT. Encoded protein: CASRPPSGMTSTQYF.

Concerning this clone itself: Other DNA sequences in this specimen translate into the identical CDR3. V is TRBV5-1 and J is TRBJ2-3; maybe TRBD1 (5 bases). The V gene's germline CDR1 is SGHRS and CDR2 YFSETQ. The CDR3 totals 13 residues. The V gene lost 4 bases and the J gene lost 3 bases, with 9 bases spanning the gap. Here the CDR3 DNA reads TGCGCCAGCAGCCCGACAGTTACAGATACGCAGTATTTT. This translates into CASSPTVTDTQYF.

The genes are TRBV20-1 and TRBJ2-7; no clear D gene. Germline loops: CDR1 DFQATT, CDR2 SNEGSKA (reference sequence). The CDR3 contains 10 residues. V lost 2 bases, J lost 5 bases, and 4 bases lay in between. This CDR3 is CSARHDEQYF. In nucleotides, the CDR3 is TGCAGTGCTAGACACGACGAGCAGTACTTC.

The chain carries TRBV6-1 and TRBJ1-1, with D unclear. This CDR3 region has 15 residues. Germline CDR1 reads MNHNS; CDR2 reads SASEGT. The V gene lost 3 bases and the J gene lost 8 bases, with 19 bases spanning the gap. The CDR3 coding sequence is TGTGCCAGCAGTGAGTCGGGTTCACGCGTTGGGGAAGCTTTCTTT. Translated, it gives CASSESGSRVGEAFF.

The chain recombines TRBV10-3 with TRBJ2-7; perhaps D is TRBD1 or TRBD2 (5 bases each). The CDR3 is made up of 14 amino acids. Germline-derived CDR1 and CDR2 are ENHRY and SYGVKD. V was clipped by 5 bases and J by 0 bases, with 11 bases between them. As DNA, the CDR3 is TGTGCCATCAGTATATCAGGGACCTCCTACGAGCAGTACTTC. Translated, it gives CAISISGTSYEQYF.

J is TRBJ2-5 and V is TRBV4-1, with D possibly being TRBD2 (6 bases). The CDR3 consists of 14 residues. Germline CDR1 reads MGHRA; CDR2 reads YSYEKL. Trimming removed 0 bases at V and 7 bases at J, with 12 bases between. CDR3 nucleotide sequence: TGCGCCAGCAGCCAAGATAGGGACGGGGGGACCCAGTACTTC. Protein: CASSQDRDGGTQYF.

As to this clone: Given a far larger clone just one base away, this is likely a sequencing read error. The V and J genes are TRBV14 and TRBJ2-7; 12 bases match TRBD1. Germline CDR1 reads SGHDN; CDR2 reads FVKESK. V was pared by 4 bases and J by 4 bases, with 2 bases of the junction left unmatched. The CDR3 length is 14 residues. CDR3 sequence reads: CASSRDRGPYEQYF. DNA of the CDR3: TGTGCCAGCAGCCGGGACAGGGGGCCGTACGAGCAGTACTTC.

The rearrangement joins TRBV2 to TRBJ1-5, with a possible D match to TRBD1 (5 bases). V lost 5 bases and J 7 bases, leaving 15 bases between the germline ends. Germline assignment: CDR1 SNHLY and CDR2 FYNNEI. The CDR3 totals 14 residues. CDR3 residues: CASSSQGSGQPQHF. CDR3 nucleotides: TGTGCCAGCAGTTCGCAGGGTTCGGGCCAGCCCCAGCATTTT.

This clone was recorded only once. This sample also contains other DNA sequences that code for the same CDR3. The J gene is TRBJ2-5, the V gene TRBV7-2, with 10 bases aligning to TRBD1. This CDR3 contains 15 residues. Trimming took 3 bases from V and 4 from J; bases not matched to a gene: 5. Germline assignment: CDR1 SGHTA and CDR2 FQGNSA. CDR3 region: CASSLDGDRGETQYF. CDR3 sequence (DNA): TGTGCCAGCAGCTTGGACGGGGACAGGGGAGAGACCCAGTACTTC.